This TCR beta chain was recorded in a study of blood T cell repertoires in COVID-19. Assay used: immunoSEQ multiplex PCR; TCRdb lists only in-frame clones, some missing. The sample records about 200,000 clones, 70% to 80% being singletons. Trimming at V came to 3 bases and at J to 3 bases, leaving 12 bases not matched to a gene. The CDR3 length is 17 residues. Germline loops: CDR1 SGDLS, CDR2 YYNGEE. Sample: peripheral blood. The receptor was derived from a woman between 40 and 50 years old with COVID-19, enrolled during active disease. This chain links TRBV9 with TRBJ2-3; 8 bases line up with TRBD1. The CDR3 reads CASSATQGQAGTDTQYF. DNA for the CDR3: TGTGCCAGCAGCGCGACCCAGGGACAGGCTGGGACAGATACGCAGTATTTT. Drawing the rest from reference TRBV9 and TRBJ2-3, the complete variable domain is DSGVTQTPKHLITATGQRVTLRCSPRSGDLSVYWYQQSLDQGLQFLIQYYNGEERAKGNILERFSAQQFPDLHSELNLSSLELGDSALYFCASSATQGQAGTDTQYFGPGTRLTVL.